This T cell receptor (beta chain) stems from a study of CD8+CD57+ T cells in acquired aplastic anemia. Profiles of TCR beta VDJ and CDR3 were generated from a genomic DNA template. TCRdb recomputed calls from the reads with MiXCR, one row per CDR3 protein. The repertoire holds approximately 170,000 distinct CDR3 sequences, with roughly 56% as singletons. The V end was cut by 4 bases, the J end by 4 bases, with 17 bases between. Germline lookup yields CDR1 SGHKS and CDR2 YYEKEE (reference sequence). CDR3 size: 15 residues. At least ten counts were recorded for this clonotype. The clonotype originates from a human donor in good health, serving as a control. The V call is TRBV5-5, the J call TRBJ2-5; a possible D gene is TRBD1 (5 bases). Material: sorted CD4+, CD8+, or CD8+CD57+ T cells (not recorded which) from PBMCs. The CDR3 nucleotides are TGTGCCAGCAGCCCTTTTACCAGGGTAGGAGAGACCCAGTACTTC. It specifies CASSPFTRVGETQYF.